The 24 T cell receptor beta chains below come from one sample, sequenced in a study of blood T cells in healthy people across ages (dated by TCRdb to 2014 to 2015). The library came from 5' RACE. The reads were generated on an Illumina HiSeq 2500. A second PCR of roughly 7 to 11 cycles was performed with a sample-barcoded 5' primer and a J-beta primer mix. TCRdb reanalyzed the raw reads on its own, using fastp at Q25 for trimming and MiXCR for clone calling, and kept in-frame beta chains. Rows are combined by CDR3 protein, so each entry shows the most common genes and DNA. The sample table lists 600,000 or so distinct CDR3 sequences, 47% of them with a count of one. The top ten hold 20% to 25% of the sample. The source material was blood. Receptor source: an older man in good health.

The chain carries TRBV29-1 and TRBJ2-7; 7 bases map to TRBD2. Germline V CDR1 and CDR2: SQVTM, ANQGSEA. Unmatched junction bases numbered 3, after V lost 2 bases and J lost 2 bases. This CDR3 contains 13 residues. As DNA, the CDR3 is TGCAGCGTTGAAAGTGGGACTACCTACGAGCAGTACTTC. Translated, it gives CSVESGTTYEQYF.

This clonotype was counted only a few times. The V and J genes are TRBV24-1 and TRBJ2-1; D may be TRBD1 or TRBD2 (5 bases each). Trimming shortened V by 6 bases and J by 10 bases, and 33 bases separated the two germline ends. Germline lookup yields CDR1 KGHDR and CDR2 SFDVKD. The CDR3 sequence is 19 residues long. In DNA form, the CDR3 reads TGTGCCACCAGTTGTCCACTAATCCGCCGGGACCGACCCCTACGGGAGCAGTTCTTC. As protein: CATSCPLIRRDRPLREQFF.

To note about this clonotype: A much larger clonotype is one base distant, so this may be a read error. The rearrangement links TRBV29-1 to TRBJ2-1, with D unresolved. The V end lost 6 bases, the J end lost 10 bases, and 13 bases lay between the germline ends. The germline gives CDR1 SQVTM, CDR2 ANQGSEA. CDR3 size: 11 residues. CDR3 nucleotides: TGCAGCGTCGGCGGAGAGTACGAGCAGTTCTTC. Translating it yields CSVGGEYEQFF.

The gene calls are TRBV6-6 and TRBJ2-1; 9 bases are a match to TRBD1. The J call is in doubt because the DNA end fits TRBJ2-7 better. Germline V CDR1 and CDR2: MNHNY, SVGAGI (reference sequence). The CDR3 spans 16 residues. For the CDR3, the DNA is TGTGCCAGCAGTTATGATCGGGACAGGGTATACAATGAGCAGTACTTC. Residues: CASSYDRDRVYNEQYF.

The rearrangement uses TRBV13 and TRBJ2-1, with 10 bases that match TRBD1. The V and J ends lost 4 bases and 6 bases, in that order; junction bases with no gene match: 9. CDR3 length: 16 residues. From germline, CDR1 is PRHDT and CDR2 FYEKMQ (reference sequence). The CDR3 here is CASSSWDRGMVNEQFF. The CDR3 DNA reads as TGTGCCAGCAGCTCATGGGACAGGGGCATGGTCAATGAGCAGTTCTTC.

In its sample, this clonotype was seen a few times. This chain joins TRBV29-1 and TRBJ2-1, with TRBD1 matching 7 bases. CDR1 SQVTM and CDR2 ANQGSEA come from the germline V gene. This CDR3 contains 15 residues. V gave up 1 base and J gave up 6 bases; unmatched junction bases: 9. The CDR3 region has the DNA TGCAGCGTTGAAGTAGGGACCAACAGGGGCAATGAGCAGTTCTTC. Translated, it gives CSVEVGTNRGNEQFF.

The chain uses TRBV6-2 or TRBV6-3 and TRBJ2-1; 9 bases align to TRBD2. From germline, CDR1 is MNHEY and CDR2 SVGEGT. The junction had 16 bases not matched to a gene; V was cut back by 7 bases and J by 12 bases. There are 15 residues in the CDR3. Written as DNA, the CDR3 is TGTGCCAGCACGACAGCGGGGGGACCTGTGTCTGGGCAGTTCTTC. The encoded protein is CASTTAGGPVSGQFF.

This clonotype was detected many times. This chain links TRBV6-5 with TRBJ2-3, with 7 bases identical to TRBD2. The V gene's germline CDR1 is MNHEY and CDR2 SVGAGI. The CDR3 is 15 amino acids. The J segment lost 1 base and the V segment lost 4 bases, leaving 5 bases of the junction unmatched. For the CDR3, the DNA is TGTGCCAGCAGTTCGGGACTACCACGCACAGATACGCAGTATTTT. The encoded protein is CASSSGLPRTDTQYF.

This clonotype was seen only a few times. CDR3 protein: CASSQTRDEQFF. For the CDR3, the DNA is TGTGCCAGCAGCCAGACTAGGGATGAGCAGTTCTTC. This rearrangement joins TRBV3-1 to TRBJ2-1, with D possibly being TRBD2 (6 bases). Trimming took 3 bases from V and 8 from J, leaving 8 bases between them. CDR1 is LGHDT and CDR2 is YNNKEL in the germline V gene (reference sequence). The CDR3 length is 12 residues.

V is TRBV7-9 and J is TRBJ2-1; the D is unclear. Germline V gene data show CDR1 as SEHNR and CDR2 as FQNEAQ (reference sequence). CDR3 size: 15 residues. V lost 2 bases, J lost 0 bases, and 8 bases lay in between. CDR3 region: CASSLPRSSYNEQFF. The CDR3 bases are TGTGCCAGCAGCTTACCGAGAAGCTCCTACAATGAGCAGTTCTTC.

The sample holds many counts of this clonotype. This chain connects TRBV4-3 to TRBJ2-1, with D uncertain. Germline V gene sequence: CDR1 LGHNA, CDR2 YSLEER. The CDR3 runs to 17 residues. V shed 2 bases and J shed 0 bases, with 14 bases lying between them. This CDR3 is CASSQRGAANSYNEQFF. The DNA of the CDR3 is TGCGCCAGCAGCCAAAGAGGCGCTGCCAACTCCTACAATGAGCAGTTCTTC.

J is TRBJ2-1 and V is TRBV28; 10 nucleotides align to TRBD2. The CDR3 sequence is 14 residues long. J was trimmed by 5 bases and V by 2 bases; bases with no gene match: 0. Germline CDR1 reads MDHEN; CDR2 reads SYDVKM. In DNA form, the CDR3 reads TGTGCCAGCAGTTTACTAGCGGGGGACAATGAGCAGTTCTTC. This gives the protein CASSLLAGDNEQFF.

The gene calls are TRBV9 and TRBJ2-7; D is tentatively TRBD1 or TRBD2 (5 bases each). CDR1 and CDR2 from the germline V gene are SGDLS and YYNGEE. The germline V and J ends were trimmed by 4 bases and 4 bases, with 15 bases remaining between them. CDR3 size: 14 residues. This CDR3 reads CASSPSGTAYEQYF. CDR3 in DNA: TGTGCCAGCAGCCCCTCCGGGACGGCATACGAGCAGTACTTC.

The gene calls are TRBV6-6 and TRBJ2-5; a weak D match, TRBD2 (5 bases). The ends were cut back, 5 bases at V and 11 bases at J, with 21 bases in the middle. The CDR3 loop spans 14 amino acids. Looked up from germline, CDR1 is MNHNY and CDR2 is SVGAGI (reference sequence). The CDR3 DNA reads TGTGCCAGCAGTGTCCACAAAGAGGGTTATGAGCAGTACTTC. It is translated as CASSVHKEGYEQYF.

Comment on this clonotype: The junction and the germline gene differ at one end; a read error may be behind it. V is TRBV12-3 or TRBV12-4 and J is TRBJ1-2, with unresolved D. This CDR3 region has 14 residues. CDR3: CASSAGPTNYGYAF. CDR3 in DNA: TGTGCCAGCAGTGCCGGACCCACTAACTATGGCTACGCCTTC.

V is TRBV20-1 and J is TRBJ2-1; 9 nucleotides agree with TRBD2. This CDR3 region has 12 residues. Germline V gene lookup returns CDR1 DFQATT and CDR2 SNEGSKA (reference sequence). CDR3 bases: TGCAGGGCGGGGGGGGGAAACAATGAGCAGTTCTTC. This sequence encodes CRAGGGNNEQFF.

This clonotype was counted only a few times. The gene calls are TRBV6-5 and TRBJ2-7, with TRBD1 matching 8 bases. V lost 4 bases and J lost 7; bases outside the gene matches: 9. The CDR3 covers 14 residues. Germline V gene sequence: CDR1 MNHEY, CDR2 SVGAGI. The CDR3 here is CASSSGQGGSEQYF. The CDR3 bases are TGTGCCAGCAGTTCCGGACAGGGAGGTTCAGAGCAGTACTTC.

The sample holds a few counts of this clonotype. This rearrangement joins TRBV10-3 to TRBJ2-3; 11 nucleotides align to TRBD2. CDR1 and CDR2 from the germline V gene are ENHRY and SYGVKD. This CDR3 has 19 residues. J was trimmed by 0 bases and V by 2 bases; bases with no gene match: 10. CDR3 coding DNA: TGTGCCATCAGTGAGCCCCGACTAGCGGGGCGGTTAAGCACAGATACGCAGTATTTT. As protein: CAISEPRLAGRLSTDTQYF.

This chain connects TRBV3-1 to TRBJ2-5; 8 bases match TRBD2. TRBJ2-7 matches the DNA end more closely, so the J call is doubtful. Germline V CDR1 and CDR2: LGHDT, YNNKEL (reference sequence). The CDR3 totals 16 residues. The CDR3 loop reads CASSRGASGSRDEQYF. CDR3 nucleotide sequence: TGTGCCAGCAGCCGGGGCGCAAGCGGGAGTAGGGACGAGCAGTACTTC.

This clonotype showed up just a few times. The rearrangement joins TRBV13 to TRBJ1-2; no clear D gene. Trimming stripped 2 bases from V and 5 bases from J, with 6 bases between. Germline lookup yields CDR1 PRHDT and CDR2 FYEKMQ (reference sequence). The CDR3 runs 12 residues. In nucleotides, the CDR3 is TGTGCCAGCAGCTTAACGCGATATGGCTACACCTTC. As protein: CASSLTRYGYTF.

V usage is TRBV6-2 or TRBV6-3 and J usage is TRBJ1-5, with D possibly being TRBD1 (6 bases). The CDR3 spans 15 residues. The V gene lost 4 bases and the J gene lost 8 bases, with 18 bases spanning the gap. From germline, CDR1 is MNHEY and CDR2 SVGEGT. The CDR3 DNA is TGTGCCAGCAGTTGGGTGACAGGTGCCGGTGAGCCCCAGCATTTT. Amino acid sequence: CASSWVTGAGEPQHF.

The CDR3 spells CASSPLDRYEQYF. CDR3 coding DNA: TGCGCCAGCAGCCCTTTGGACCGCTACGAGCAGTACTTC. J is TRBJ2-7 and V is TRBV5-1; unclear D gene. The CDR3 has 13 amino acids. The V gene lost 4 bases and the J gene lost 3 bases, with 11 bases spanning the gap. CDR1 and CDR2 (germline): SGHRS, YFSETQ.

This clonotype has at least ten counts. The chain uses TRBV12-3 or TRBV12-4 and TRBJ2-7; D is unclear. The CDR3 consists of 11 residues. V was trimmed by 4 bases and J by 4 bases, leaving 5 bases between them. CDR3 bases: TGTGCCAGCAGTTCAAGATACGAGCAGTACTTC. Its protein product is CASSSRYEQYF.

The rearrangement uses TRBV4-3 and TRBJ1-1, with D perhaps TRBD1 (6 bases). V lost 3 bases, J lost 6 bases, and 14 bases lay in between. The CDR3 spans 14 residues. Germline CDR1 is LGHNA and CDR2 is YSLEER. This CDR3 reads CASSQRTGISEAFF. CDR3 sequence (DNA): TGCGCCAGCAGCCAGAGAACAGGGATCTCTGAAGCTTTCTTT.